The entry that follows covers one T cell receptor beta chain sequence. Trimming stripped 0 bases from V and 5 bases from J, with 15 bases between. Germline CDR1 is SGDLS and CDR2 is YYNGEE. This CDR3 contains 16 residues. Clones were read by immunoSEQ multiplex PCR, and TCRdb kept only the in-frame ones, dropping some. The sample carries 110,000 to 150,000 clones, approximately 86% recorded once. These data come from a study of blood T cell repertoires in COVID-19. Sequencing input: peripheral blood. The chain joins TRBV9 to TRBJ2-1; possible D gene TRBD2, 7 bases. This TCR was sampled from a man in his sixties or seventies with acute or convalescent COVID-19. CDR3 nucleotide sequence: TGTGCCAGCAGCGTAGTCGGGCGGGGGCCCCACAATGAGCAGTTCTTC. Its protein is CASSVVGRGPHNEQFF.